These 25 T cell receptor beta chains came from one sample sequenced in a study of cytomegalovirus exposure and HLA in healthy donors. The study ran its PCR with 60 Vbeta and 13 Jbeta primers. Data came from immunoSEQ multiplex PCR; TCRdb stores just in-frame clones and leaves some out. This table has 160,000 or so clones, about 73% appearing once. The sequenced sample consisted of PBMCs. These receptors all come from a woman in her 40s in good health and CMV-seronegative.

The chain carries TRBV28 and TRBJ1-1; TRBD1 matches 7 bases. V shed 5 bases and J 2 bases; nucleotides not matched to a gene: 11. Germline values: CDR1 MDHEN, CDR2 SYDVKM. CDR3 length: 16 amino acids. The CDR3 here is CASSTPAGTDNTEAFF. CDR3 DNA: TGTGCCAGCAGTACACCGGCCGGGACAGATAACACTGAAGCTTTCTTT. Supplemented by reference TRBV28 and TRBJ1-1, the full variable domain reads DVKVTQSSRYLVKRTGEKVFLECVQDMDHENMFWYRQDPGLGLRLIYFSYDVKMKEKGDIPEGYSVSREKKERFSLILESASTNQTSMYLCASSTPAGTDNTEAFFGQGTRLTVV.

This clone was counted once. The CDR3 reads CASSFTGAVGELFF. The CDR3 DNA reads TGTGCCAGTAGTTTTACAGGGGCGGTCGGGGAGCTGTTTTTT. J is TRBJ2-2 and V is TRBV19, with 7 bases that match TRBD1. V shed 5 bases, J shed 7 bases, and the junction held 7 bases outside the gene matches. The CDR3 contains 14 residues. Per germline, CDR1 LNHDA and CDR2 SQIVND (reference sequence).

The chain employs TRBV2 and TRBJ2-3; TRBD2 agrees at 10 bases. The CDR3 sequence is 14 residues long. Germline lookup yields CDR1 SNHLY and CDR2 FYNNEI. With 7 bases clipped from V and 3 bases from J, the junction kept 4 bases outside the gene matches. Written as DNA, the CDR3 is TGTGCCAGCAAGTTACTAGCGGGAACAGATACGCAGTATTTT. It codes for CASKLLAGTDTQYF.

The chain uses TRBV9 and TRBJ2-2; D gene ambiguous. The V gene lost 0 bases and the J gene lost 5 bases, with 14 bases spanning the gap. Germline values: CDR1 SGDLS, CDR2 YYNGEE. The CDR3 is 16 amino acids. The CDR3 sequence: CASSVEYTPLTGELFF. CDR3 in DNA: TGTGCCAGCAGCGTAGAGTACACCCCCCTTACCGGGGAGCTGTTTTTT. The full variable domain, with the rest looked up from reference TRBV9 and TRBJ2-2, is DSGVTQTPKHLITATGQRVTLRCSPRSGDLSVYWYQQSLDQGLQFLIQYYNGEERAKGNILERFSAQQFPDLHSELNLSSLELGDSALYFCASSVEYTPLTGELFFGEGSRLTVL.

The chain carries TRBV6-1 and TRBJ1-2, with TRBD1 as a possible D gene (5 bases). Trimming left V 6 bases short and J 4 bases short, with 9 bases between. Germline CDR1 is MNHNS and CDR2 is SASEGT. This CDR3 has 12 residues. This chain's CDR3 is CASRQASYGYTF. The CDR3 nucleotides read TGTGCCAGCAGACAGGCCTCCTATGGCTACACCTTC.

This clone was counted only a few times. The V and J genes are TRBV2 and TRBJ1-4; 8 positions match TRBD1. CDR3 length: 16 residues. The germline CDR1 and CDR2 sequences are SNHLY and FYNNEI. V shed 2 bases and J 7 bases; nucleotides not matched to a gene: 9. CDR3 coding DNA: TGTGCCAGCAGTGAATTTCCCGGGACAGGTGCTGAAAAACTGTTTTTT. It is translated as CASSEFPGTGAEKLFF.

This chain joins TRBV25-1 and TRBJ2-4; D possibly corresponds to TRBD1 (6 bases). Germline CDR1 MGHDK, CDR2 SYGVNS. The CDR3 sequence is 18 residues long. The V gene lost 4 bases and the J gene lost 0 bases, with 19 bases spanning the gap. Here the CDR3 DNA reads TGTGCCAGCAGTGCACTCACACTTACAGGGCCAGCCAAAAACATTCAGTACTTC. Translating it yields CASSALTLTGPAKNIQYF.

Here the CDR3 reads CASSSTGGGSQFF. CDR3 sequence (DNA): TGTGCCAGCAGCTCGACAGGGGGCGGGAGCCAGTTCTTC. The chain recombines TRBV7-3 with TRBJ2-1; 10 bases are a match to TRBD1. J gave up 13 bases and V 4 bases, and 7 bases lay outside the gene matches. Germline V CDR1 and CDR2: SGHTA, FQGTGA. The CDR3 runs to 13 residues.

The gene calls are TRBV10-3 and TRBJ2-5; possible D gene TRBD2, 7 bases. The J call may be in error: the DNA end matches TRBJ2-7 better. This CDR3 region has 14 residues. Germline V lookup: CDR1 ENHRY, CDR2 SYGVKD. The CDR3 DNA sequence: TGTGCCACCCGGGTCGCGGGGGCCTCCTACGAGCAGTACTTC. This encodes CATRVAGASYEQYF.

The chain links TRBV2 to TRBJ1-1; D remains unclear. This CDR3 has 14 amino acids. From germline, CDR1 is SNHLY and CDR2 FYNNEI. Deletions cut 3 bases from V and 2 bases from J, with 10 bases between. CDR3 sequence reads: CASSDEASNTEAFF. In DNA form, the CDR3 reads TGTGCCAGCAGTGACGAGGCTTCCAACACTGAAGCTTTCTTT.

This clone showed up just a few times. The CDR3 nucleotides read TGTGCCAGCTCATCCCGGGACATCAAACGCGAGCAGTACTTC. This translates into CASSSRDIKREQYF. This rearrangement joins TRBV18 to TRBJ2-7, with D perhaps TRBD1 (6 bases). V shed 5 bases and J shed 6 bases, with 17 bases lying between them. CDR1 and CDR2 from the germline V gene are KGHSH and LQKENI. This CDR3 comprises 14 residues. The whole variable domain, filled in from reference TRBV18 and TRBJ2-7, reads NAGVMQNPRHLVRRRGQEARLRCSPMKGHSHVYWYRQLPEEGLKFMVYLQKENIIDESGMPKERFSAEFPKEGPSILRIQQVVRGDSAAYFCASSSRDIKREQYFGPGTRLTVT.

J is TRBJ1-6 and V is TRBV5-1; 7 nucleotides align to TRBD1. CDR1 and CDR2 (germline): SGHRS, YFSETQ. The CDR3 is 14 amino acids. V lost 4 bases, J lost 5 bases, and 3 bases stayed unmatched. CDR3 bases: TGCGCCAGCAGCGGGGGACAGAATAATTCACCCCTCCACTTT. Translation: CASSGGQNNSPLHF. Using reference TRBV5-1 and TRBJ1-6 for the parts outside the CDR3, the full variable domain is KAGVTQTPRYLIKTRGQQVTLSCSPISGHRSVSWYQQTPGQGLQFLFEYFSETQRNKGNFPGRFSGRQFSNSRSEMNVSTLELGDSALYLCASSGGQNNSPLHFGNGTRLTVT.

The DNA of the CDR3 is TGTGCCAGCAGCCCCTCGACTAGCGGGGGTTATAGAGATACGCAGTATTTT. Protein: CASSPSTSGGYRDTQYF. V and J are TRBV9 and TRBJ2-3; 12 nucleotides agree with TRBD2. J gave up 5 bases and V 4 bases, and 11 bases lay outside the gene matches. Germline CDR1 and CDR2: SGDLS and YYNGEE. CDR3 length: 17 residues.

The chain couples TRBV19 to TRBJ2-7, with 7 bases identical to TRBD1. The CDR3 has 14 amino acids. Germline trimming cut 7 bases from V and 6 bases from J; bases unmatched to any gene: 12. CDR1 LNHDA and CDR2 SQIVND come from the germline V gene (reference sequence). The CDR3 sequence is CASKYNDRDGEQYF. The CDR3 DNA reads as TGTGCCAGTAAGTATAACGACAGGGATGGCGAGCAGTACTTC. Combining the CDR3 with reference TRBV19 and TRBJ2-7 gives the whole variable domain DGGITQSPKYLFRKEGQNVTLSCEQNLNHDAMYWYRQDPGQGLRLIYYSQIVNDFQKGDIAEGYSVSREKKESFPLTVTSAQKNPTAFYLCASKYNDRDGEQYFGPGTRLTVT.

The gene calls are TRBV19 and TRBJ1-2; D perhaps matches TRBD1 (5 bases). The CDR3 length is 14 residues. Germline CDR1 LNHDA, CDR2 SQIVND (reference sequence). V was cut by 4 bases and J by 3 bases, with 12 bases left in between. CDR3 in amino acids: CASSNDRSYYGYTF. CDR3 in DNA: TGTGCCAGTAGTAATGACAGATCCTACTATGGCTACACCTTC.

The chain has TRBV27 and TRBJ2-6; D is possibly TRBD2 (6 bases). The ends were cut back, 6 bases at V and 2 bases at J, with 23 bases in the middle. The CDR3 sequence is 19 residues long. The germline CDR1 and CDR2 sequences are MNHEY and SMNVEV (reference sequence). The CDR3 is CASRRQFGGAAPGANVLTF. CDR3 nucleotide sequence: TGTGCCAGCAGGAGGCAGTTCGGGGGTGCAGCCCCTGGGGCCAACGTCCTGACTTTC.

The CDR3 loop reads CASSLPPAGSHEQYF. CDR3 sequence (DNA): TGTGCCAGCAGTTTACCCCCCGCAGGGTCCCACGAGCAGTACTTC. The chain employs TRBV28 and TRBJ2-7, with D perhaps TRBD1 (5 bases). This CDR3 contains 15 residues. Looked up from germline, CDR1 is MDHEN and CDR2 is SYDVKM. V lost 2 bases to trimming and J lost 5 bases, with 16 bases between them.

V is TRBV23-1 and J is TRBJ2-7, with a tentative D call TRBD1 (5 bases). TRBV23-1 is identified as an open reading frame with a role that is uncertain. The length of the CDR3 is 14 residues. Deletions cut 0 bases from V and 2 bases from J, with 8 bases between. The chain's CDR3 is CASSQSGATYEQYF. The CDR3 bases are TGCGCCAGCAGTCAATCAGGGGCCACCTACGAGCAGTACTTC.

The chain carries TRBV2 and TRBJ1-5, with unresolved D. V lost 7 bases and J 9 bases, leaving 19 bases between the germline ends. The CDR3 is 14 amino acids. Germline CDR1 SNHLY, CDR2 FYNNEI. The CDR3 nucleotides are TGTGCCAGCACCTTAAGGAGGGCCCCCGGGCCCCAGCATTTT. Amino acids: CASTLRRAPGPQHF.

J is TRBJ2-1 and V is TRBV18, with 7 bases fitting TRBD1. In germline, CDR1 is KGHSH, CDR2 LQKENI. This CDR3 contains 12 residues. Trimming cost V 8 bases and J 8 bases; bases outside gene matches: 6. The CDR3 reads CASEGAVDEQFF. CDR3 bases: TGTGCCAGCGAGGGGGCCGTCGATGAGCAGTTCTTC.

The V call is TRBV5-1, the J call TRBJ2-3, with TRBD2 identical over 7 bases. After removal of 0 bases from V and 1 base from J, the junction contained 2 bases not matched to a gene. The CDR3 sequence is 15 residues long. Germline V gene data show CDR1 as SGHRS and CDR2 as YFSETQ. CDR3 amino acids: CASSLETSRTDTQYF. In nucleotides, the CDR3 is TGCGCCAGCAGCTTGGAGACTAGCCGCACAGATACGCAGTATTTT.

This sequence joins TRBV5-5 and TRBJ2-4; 10 positions match TRBD1. With 3 bases clipped from V and 0 bases from J, the junction kept 15 bases outside the gene matches. Germline V gene sequence: CDR1 SGHKS, CDR2 YYEKEE (reference sequence). The CDR3 has 20 residues. The CDR3 nucleotides are TGTGCCAGCAGCTCGACCCGGGACAGGGGTTACCCTCTAGCCAAAAACATTCAGTACTTC. This codes for CASSSTRDRGYPLAKNIQYF.

This clone has more than one count but fewer than ten. The DNA for the CDR3 is TGCGCCAGCAGCAAACTCGGACAGCCAACCCGCTATGGCTACACCTTC. Residues: CASSKLGQPTRYGYTF. The rearrangement links TRBV5-1 to TRBJ1-2; a possible D gene is TRBD1 (6 bases). Trimming cost V 4 bases and J 4 bases, with 20 bases left between them. The CDR3 contains 16 residues. Per germline, CDR1 SGHRS and CDR2 YFSETQ.

This chain uses TRBV18 with TRBJ2-5; no firm D call. Per the germline V gene, CDR1 is KGHSH and CDR2 is LQKENI. The CDR3 has 14 residues. Trimming took 3 bases from V and 5 from J, leaving 13 bases between them. CDR3 DNA sequence: TGTGCCAGCTCACCTCTCCGGTCGTCGGAGACCCAGTACTTC. It specifies CASSPLRSSETQYF.

The rearrangement joins TRBV27 to TRBJ1-2; D remains unclear. Germline CDR1 reads MNHEY; CDR2 reads SMNVEV (reference sequence). Between the trimmed V and J ends, which lost 2 bases and 4 bases, there was a span of 11 bases. This CDR3 has 14 amino acids. Here the CDR3 DNA reads TGTGCCAGCAGTTTAATGGGTGCTAGCTATGGCTACACCTTC. Translating it yields CASSLMGASYGYTF.